The T cell receptor beta chain described here comes from a study of PD-L1 blockade in urothelial cancer. Turning to the study itself: It was at some point between 2014 and 2015 that patients started atezolizumab at 1,200 mg intravenously every 3 weeks. Patients with male sex and bladder-origin urothelial cancer accounted for about 85% of the roughly 30 enrolled. Prior exposure to chemotherapy in patients amounted to 0 to 3 regimens received. Study observations and caveats: Lower than median blood TCR clonality before treatment predicted better survival.

Generated by immunoSEQ multiplex PCR, the TCRdb table keeps only in-frame clones and is missing some. The table records tens of thousands of clones, approximately 83% of them present only once. Comments on this clone: Its target is not known.

Regarding time point: pretreatment peripheral blood. CDR1 is MGHRA, CDR2 YSYEKL, per germline. V lost 1 base to trimming and J lost 2 bases, with 12 bases between them. This CDR3 spans 16 amino acids. This TCR came from a man in his sixties with urothelial cancer. This chain uses TRBV4-1 with TRBJ2-1; the D is unclear. The material sequenced was PBMCs, taken around atezolizumab (anti-PD-L1) treatment. DNA for the CDR3: TGCGCCAGCAGCCAAGTCGACTTAGTTACCTACAATGAGCAGTTCTTC. It encodes CASSQVDLVTYNEQFF.